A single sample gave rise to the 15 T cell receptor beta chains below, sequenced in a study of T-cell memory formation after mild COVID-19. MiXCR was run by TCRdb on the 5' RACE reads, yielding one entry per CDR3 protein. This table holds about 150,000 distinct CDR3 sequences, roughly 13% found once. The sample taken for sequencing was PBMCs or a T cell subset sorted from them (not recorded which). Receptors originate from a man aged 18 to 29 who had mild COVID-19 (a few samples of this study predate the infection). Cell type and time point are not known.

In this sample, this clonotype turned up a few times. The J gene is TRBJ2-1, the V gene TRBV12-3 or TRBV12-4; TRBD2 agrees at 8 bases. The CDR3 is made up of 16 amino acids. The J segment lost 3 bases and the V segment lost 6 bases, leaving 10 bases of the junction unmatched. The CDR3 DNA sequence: TGTGCCAGCAGCCGTTATAGCGGGGAGCTCTACAATGAGCAGTTCTTC. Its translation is CASSRYSGELYNEQFF.

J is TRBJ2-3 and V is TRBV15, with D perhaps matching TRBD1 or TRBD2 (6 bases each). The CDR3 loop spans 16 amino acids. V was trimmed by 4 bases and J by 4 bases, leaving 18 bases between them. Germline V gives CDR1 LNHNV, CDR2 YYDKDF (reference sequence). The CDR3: CATSTGVALAPDTQYF. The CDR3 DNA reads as TGTGCCACCAGCACAGGGGTTGCCCTAGCGCCAGATACGCAGTATTTT.

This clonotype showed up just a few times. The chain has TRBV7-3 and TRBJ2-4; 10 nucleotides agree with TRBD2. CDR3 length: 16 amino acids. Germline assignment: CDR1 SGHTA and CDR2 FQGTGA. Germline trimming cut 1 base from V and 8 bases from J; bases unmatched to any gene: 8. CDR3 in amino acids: CASSLMASGGMDIQYF. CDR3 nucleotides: TGTGCCAGCAGCTTAATGGCTAGCGGGGGAATGGACATTCAGTACTTC.

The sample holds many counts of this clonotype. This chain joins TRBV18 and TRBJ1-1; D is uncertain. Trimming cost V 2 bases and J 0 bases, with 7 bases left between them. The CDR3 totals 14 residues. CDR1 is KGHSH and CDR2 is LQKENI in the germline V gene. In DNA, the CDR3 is TGTGCCAGCTCACCAAGGAATTTGAACACTGAAGCTTTCTTT. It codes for CASSPRNLNTEAFF.

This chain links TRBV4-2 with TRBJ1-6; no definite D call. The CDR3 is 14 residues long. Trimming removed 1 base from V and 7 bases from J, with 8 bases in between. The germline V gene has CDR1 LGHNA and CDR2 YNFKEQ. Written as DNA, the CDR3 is TGTGCCAGCAGCCAAGGCGGTGGGAATTCACCCCTCCACTTT. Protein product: CASSQGGGNSPLHF.

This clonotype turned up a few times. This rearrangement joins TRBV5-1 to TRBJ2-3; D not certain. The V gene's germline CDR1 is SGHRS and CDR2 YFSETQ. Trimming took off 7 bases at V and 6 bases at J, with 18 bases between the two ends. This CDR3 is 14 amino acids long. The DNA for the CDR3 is TGCGCCAGCGGCCTCGCGGCGGAATCCGATACGCAGTATTTT. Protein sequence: CASGLAAESDTQYF.

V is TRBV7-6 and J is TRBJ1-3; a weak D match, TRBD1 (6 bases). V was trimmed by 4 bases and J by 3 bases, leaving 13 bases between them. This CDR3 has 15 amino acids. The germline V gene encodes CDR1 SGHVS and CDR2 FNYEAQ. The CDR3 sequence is CASSSIQGGGNTIYF. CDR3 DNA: TGTGCCAGCAGCTCGATTCAAGGGGGTGGAAACACCATATATTTT.

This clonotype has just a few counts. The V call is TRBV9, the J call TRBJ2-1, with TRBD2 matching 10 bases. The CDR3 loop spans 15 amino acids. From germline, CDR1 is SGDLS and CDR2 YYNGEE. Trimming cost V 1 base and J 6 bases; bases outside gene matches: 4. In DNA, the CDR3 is TGTGCCAGCAGCGTAAGGTCTAGCGGGGGCAATGAGCAGTTCTTC. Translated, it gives CASSVRSSGGNEQFF.

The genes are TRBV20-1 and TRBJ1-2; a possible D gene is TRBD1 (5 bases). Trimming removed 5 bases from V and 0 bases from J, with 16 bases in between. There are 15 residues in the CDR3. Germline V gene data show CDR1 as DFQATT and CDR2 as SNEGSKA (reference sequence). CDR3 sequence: CSAGIPGLANYGYTF. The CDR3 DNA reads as TGCAGTGCTGGAATCCCAGGGTTAGCTAACTATGGCTACACCTTC.

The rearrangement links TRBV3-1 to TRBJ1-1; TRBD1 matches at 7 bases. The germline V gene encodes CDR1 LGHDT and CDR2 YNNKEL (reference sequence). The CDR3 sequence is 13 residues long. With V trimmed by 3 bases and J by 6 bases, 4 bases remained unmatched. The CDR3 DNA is TGTGCCAGCAGCCAGAACAGGGGATCTGAAGCTTTCTTT. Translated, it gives CASSQNRGSEAFF.

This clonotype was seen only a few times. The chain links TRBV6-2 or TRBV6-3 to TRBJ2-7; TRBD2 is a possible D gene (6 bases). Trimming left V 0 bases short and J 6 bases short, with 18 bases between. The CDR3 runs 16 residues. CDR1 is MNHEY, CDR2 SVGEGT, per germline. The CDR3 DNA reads TGTGCCAGCAGTTACTCATATTGGGGCGGGAATCGCGAGCAGTACGTC. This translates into CASSYSYWGGNREQYV.

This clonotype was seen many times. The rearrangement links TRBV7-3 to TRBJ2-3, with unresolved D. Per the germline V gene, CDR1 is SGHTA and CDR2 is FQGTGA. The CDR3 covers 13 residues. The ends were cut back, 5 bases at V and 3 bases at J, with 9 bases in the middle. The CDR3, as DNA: TGTGCCAGCAGCCTTCGGATAACAGATACGCAGTATTTT. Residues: CASSLRITDTQYF.

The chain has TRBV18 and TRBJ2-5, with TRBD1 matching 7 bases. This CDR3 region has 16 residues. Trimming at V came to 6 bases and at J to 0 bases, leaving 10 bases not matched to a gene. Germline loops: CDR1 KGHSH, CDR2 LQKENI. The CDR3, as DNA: TGTGCCAGCTCTGCGACAGGGTCCCTACACCAAGAGACCCAGTACTTC. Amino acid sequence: CASSATGSLHQETQYF.

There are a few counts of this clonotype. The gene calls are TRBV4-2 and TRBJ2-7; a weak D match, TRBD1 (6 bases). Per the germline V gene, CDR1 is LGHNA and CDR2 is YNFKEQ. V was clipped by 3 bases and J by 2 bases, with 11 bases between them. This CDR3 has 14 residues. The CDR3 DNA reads TGTGCCAGCAGCCATGGTGACAGGCCCTACGAGCAGTACTTC. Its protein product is CASSHGDRPYEQYF.

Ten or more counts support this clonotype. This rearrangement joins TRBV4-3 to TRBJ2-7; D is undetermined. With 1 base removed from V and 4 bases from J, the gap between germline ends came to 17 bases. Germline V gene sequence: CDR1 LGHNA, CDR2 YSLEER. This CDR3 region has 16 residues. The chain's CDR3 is CASSQGRSVKSYEQYF. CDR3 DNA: TGCGCCAGCAGCCAAGGTCGCAGCGTCAAAAGTTACGAGCAGTACTTC.